The next 9 T cell receptor beta chains were all read from a single sample in a study of T-cell memory formation after mild COVID-19. TCRdb reanalysed the 5' RACE reads using MiXCR and keeps one entry per CDR3 protein. The repertoire holds about 450,000 distinct CDR3 sequences, with less than 25% as singletons. Sequences were obtained from PBMCs or a T cell subset sorted from them (not recorded which). The receptors were sampled from an adult woman who had mild COVID-19 (a few samples of this study predate the infection). Cell type and time point are not known.

V usage is TRBV12-3 or TRBV12-4 and J usage is TRBJ2-5, with D hard to call. The V gene lost 10 bases and the J gene lost 4 bases, with 16 bases spanning the gap. There are 13 residues in the CDR3. The CDR3 reads CAIRAGSAETQYF. CDR3 coding DNA: TGTGCCATCCGAGCAGGATCGGCAGAGACCCAGTACTTC.

This clonotype was seen more than once but under ten times. J is TRBJ1-6 and V is TRBV6-2 or TRBV6-3; 8 bases fit TRBD1. Germline CDR1 and CDR2: MNHEY and SVGEGT. J lost 9 bases, V lost 6 bases, and 10 bases had no gene match. The CDR3 length is 15 residues. The CDR3 here is CASRDGTGVRSPLHF. In nucleotides, the CDR3 is TGTGCCAGCAGAGACGGGACAGGAGTCCGTTCACCCCTCCACTTT.

This clonotype was counted a few times. The V and J genes are TRBV27 and TRBJ1-2; D gene ambiguous. Germline loops: CDR1 MNHEY, CDR2 SMNVEV (reference sequence). This CDR3 contains 12 residues. The germline V and J ends were trimmed by 2 bases and 4 bases, with 5 bases remaining between them. CDR3 DNA: TGTGCCAGCAGTTTAAAGGGCTATGGCTACACCTTC. Residues: CASSLKGYGYTF.

This clonotype has a count of ten or more. The rearrangement links TRBV7-2 to TRBJ2-5; 11 bases are shared with TRBD1. The CDR3 spans 14 residues. J lost 4 bases, V lost 4 bases, and 2 bases had no gene match. Germline loops: CDR1 SGHTA, CDR2 FQGNSA. The CDR3 reads CASSSDRGRETQYF. The CDR3 nucleotides read TGTGCCAGCAGCTCGGACAGGGGGCGAGAGACCCAGTACTTC.

The CDR3 DNA reads as TGCGCCAGCAGCCAACCGGGTCCGAACACCGGGGAGCTGTTTTTT. Its translation is CASSQPGPNTGELFF. The chain uses TRBV4-1 and TRBJ2-2; D gene ambiguous. Per germline, CDR1 MGHRA and CDR2 YSYEKL. V was pared by 2 bases and J by 0 bases, with 7 bases between. The CDR3 has 15 amino acids.

This clonotype was counted only a few times. V and J are TRBV30 and TRBJ2-1, with TRBD1 identical over 7 bases. CDR1 GTSNPN and CDR2 SVGIG come from the germline V gene (reference sequence). Losses at the gene ends were 2 bases for V and 8 bases for J; bases not matched to a gene: 9. The CDR3 length is 14 residues. The CDR3 spells CAWSTQGNYDEQFF. The CDR3 nucleotides are TGTGCCTGGAGTACACAGGGGAATTACGATGAGCAGTTCTTC.

This sequence joins TRBV5-1 and TRBJ2-4; 8 bases fit TRBD2. This CDR3 has 15 amino acids. Trimming at V came to 3 bases and at J to 7 bases, leaving 9 bases not matched to a gene. Germline CDR1 and CDR2: SGHRS and YFSETQ. CDR3 loop: CASSWGPGGINIQYF. The CDR3 bases are TGCGCCAGCAGCTGGGGTCCGGGAGGGATCAACATTCAGTACTTC.

V is TRBV9 and J is TRBJ2-1; 9 bases map to TRBD2. There are 15 residues in the CDR3. Germline V gene data show CDR1 as SGDLS and CDR2 as YYNGEE. V was clipped by 3 bases and J by 6 bases; unmatched bases: 7. CDR3 in amino acids: CASSALAGDGNEQFF. The DNA of the CDR3 is TGTGCCAGCAGCGCTTTAGCGGGAGACGGCAATGAGCAGTTCTTC.

The chain combines TRBV19 with TRBJ1-1, with 9 bases aligning to TRBD1. The V segment lost 5 bases and the J segment 4 bases; nucleotides outside the gene matches: 11. CDR1 is LNHDA and CDR2 is SQIVND in the germline V gene (reference sequence). The CDR3 sequence is 16 residues long. CDR3 bases: TGTGCCAGTAGTCCCCGAAGGACAGGGGAGGCCACTGAAGCTTTCTTT. Protein product: CASSPRRTGEATEAFF.